The 8 T cell receptor beta chains listed next were all sequenced from one sample in a study of technical replicates of blood from several donors. Assay used: immunoSEQ multiplex PCR; TCRdb lists only in-frame clones, some missing. The sample shows 85,000 to 100,000 clones, 85% to 95% of them seen only once. Material for sequencing was T cells isolated from PBMCs. These receptors were taken from a human donor in good health.

The V gene is TRBV2, the J gene TRBJ1-5; D possibly corresponds to TRBD1 (5 bases). Trimming removed 7 bases at V and 5 bases at J, with 18 bases between. The CDR3 runs 15 residues. Germline CDR1 and CDR2: SNHLY and FYNNEI. The CDR3 bases are TGTGCCAGCACTCGGTCCCCGGACAACTATCAGCCCCAGCATTTT. The encoded protein is CASTRSPDNYQPQHF.

The J gene is TRBJ2-2, the V gene TRBV11-2; 7 positions match TRBD1. CDR1 and CDR2 (germline): SGHAT, FQNNGV. J lost 4 bases, V lost 5 bases, and 10 bases had no gene match. The CDR3 is 16 amino acids. As DNA, the CDR3 is TGTGCCAGCAGCCCACTTACGGGACAGACCACCGGGGAGCTGTTTTTT. This gives the protein CASSPLTGQTTGELFF.

The chain carries TRBV6-5 and TRBJ1-2; D remains unclear. V lost 4 bases and J 3 bases, leaving 12 bases between the germline ends. The CDR3 consists of 14 residues. Germline assignment: CDR1 MNHEY and CDR2 SVGAGI. The CDR3, as DNA: TGTGCCAGCAGTTTCCGGGTTCGCGACTATGGCTACACCTTC. Translated, it gives CASSFRVRDYGYTF.

About this clone itself: At one end, the junction sequence differs from germline, possibly due to a read error. Other DNA sequences in this sample translate to the same CDR3. The chain couples TRBV2 to TRBJ2-7; D not certain. Germline V gene sequence: CDR1 SNHLY, CDR2 FYNNEI. The CDR3 sequence is 13 residues long. The CDR3: CATTLELAYEQYF. CDR3 nucleotides: TGTGCCACTACGCTAGAATTAGCCTACGAACAGTACTTC. The variable domain in full, with the rest retrieved from reference TRBV2 and TRBJ2-7, is EPEVTQTPSHQVTQMGQEVILRCVPISNHLYFYWYRQILGQKVEFLVSFYNNEISEKSEIFDDQFSVERPDGSNFTLKIRSTKLEDSAMYFCATTLELAYEQYFGPGTRLTVT.

CDR3 sequence (DNA): TGTGCCAGCAGCTCCCGGGACAGGGGGCATACTGAAGCTTTCTTT. It yields the protein CASSSRDRGHTEAFF. This sequence joins TRBV7-9 and TRBJ1-1; 12 bases are shared with TRBD1. This CDR3 comprises 15 residues. V lost 4 bases, J lost 5 bases, and 5 bases stayed unmatched. Germline CDR1 SEHNR, CDR2 FQNEAQ (reference sequence).

V and J are TRBV4-1 and TRBJ1-4, with 7 nucleotides matching TRBD1. Germline V lookup: CDR1 MGHRA, CDR2 YSYEKL. V gave up 3 bases and J gave up 6 bases; unmatched junction bases: 13. CDR3 length: 17 residues. The CDR3 protein is CASSQPRGEGSYEKLFF. CDR3 sequence (DNA): TGCGCCAGCAGCCAGCCCAGGGGGGAAGGATCTTATGAAAAACTGTTTTTT.

This chain connects TRBV9 to TRBJ2-1, with D possibly matching TRBD1 (6 bases). Trimming left V 6 bases short and J 5 bases short, with 12 bases between. CDR1 and CDR2 (germline): SGDLS, YYNGEE. CDR3 length: 13 amino acids. CDR3 nucleotides: TGTGCCAGCAACAGGGTCTTCAACAATGAGCAGTTCTTC. Protein product: CASNRVFNNEQFF. Full variable domain (outside the CDR3, taken from reference TRBV9 and TRBJ2-1): DSGVTQTPKHLITATGQRVTLRCSPRSGDLSVYWYQQSLDQGLQFLIQYYNGEERAKGNILERFSAQQFPDLHSELNLSSLELGDSALYFCASNRVFNNEQFFGPGTRLTVL.

V and J are TRBV19 and TRBJ2-5; possibly TRBD1 for D (5 bases). Trimming removed 3 bases from V and 5 bases from J, with 13 bases in between. Germline V lookup: CDR1 LNHDA, CDR2 SQIVND (reference sequence). The CDR3 totals 14 residues. CDR3 in amino acids: CASSIRAGWETQYF. CDR3 coding DNA: TGTGCCAGTAGTATTCGGGCAGGGTGGGAGACCCAGTACTTC.